The clone carrying this TCR beta chain was seen a few times. Its matching antigen is unknown. TCRdb reprocessed the 5' RACE reads via MiXCR and lists one record per CDR3 protein. The sample yields about 530,000 distinct CDR3 sequences, approximately 14% seen once. These data belong to a study of identical twins. General observations from the study: Models came in too low on out-of-frame TCR alpha sharing in monozygotic twins.

Germline CDR1 and CDR2: SQVTM and ANQGSEA. Trimming cost V 4 bases and J 7 bases; bases outside gene matches: 5. The CDR3 totals 12 residues. Another study also made use of these data, one on yellow fever vaccine responses in identical twins.

The receptor was isolated from a woman aged 18 to 35 in good health. The chain has TRBV29-1 and TRBJ1-1; TRBD1 matches at 8 bases. The sequenced sample was CD4+ T cells sorted from blood. Written as DNA, the CDR3 is TGCAGCGTTGGCAGGGGGCCAGGTGAAGCTTTCTTT. It codes for CSVGRGPGEAFF. The full variable domain, rest sourced from reference TRBV29-1 and TRBJ1-1, is SAVISQKPSRDICQRGTSLTIQCQVDSQVTMMFWYRQQPGQSLTLIATANQGSEATYESGFVIDKFPISRPNLTFSTLTVSNMSPEDSSIYLCSVGRGPGEAFFGQGTRLTVV.